Listed here are 14 T cell receptor beta chains from one sample, sequenced in a study of PD-L1 blockade in urothelial cancer. Measured with immunoSEQ multiplex PCR; TCRdb has only the in-frame clones, and not every one. Of about 43,000 clones in the sample, around 90% were seen once. The input for sequencing was PBMCs, taken around atezolizumab (anti-PD-L1) treatment. The receptors were gathered from an older woman with urothelial cancer.

The chain has TRBV13 and TRBJ1-1; D may be TRBD1 (5 bases). CDR3 length equals 15 residues. The V end was cut by 5 bases, the J end by 8 bases, with 21 bases between. Germline V gene data show CDR1 as PRHDT and CDR2 as FYEKMQ (reference sequence). Written as DNA, the CDR3 is TGTGCCAGCAGCACACATCTGGGGGGAGGACTCGAAGCTTTCTTT. Protein product: CASSTHLGGGLEAFF.

The rearrangement links TRBV28 to TRBJ2-7, with TRBD1 matching over 10 bases. The CDR3 runs to 17 residues. The ends lost 4 bases at V and 3 bases at J; junction bases unmatched: 12. Per the germline V gene, CDR1 is MDHEN and CDR2 is SYDVKM. The CDR3 DNA sequence: TGTGCCAGCAGTTGGCGGGGTCGGGGGGACAGGGGCTACGAGCAGTACTTC. Its protein product is CASSWRGRGDRGYEQYF.

V is TRBV27 and J is TRBJ2-1; D unclear. Trimming left V 6 bases short and J 4 bases short, with 4 bases between. Germline loops: CDR1 MNHEY, CDR2 SMNVEV (reference sequence). The CDR3 is 11 residues long. CDR3: CASSFYNEQFF. The CDR3 DNA reads TGTGCCAGCAGCTTTTACAATGAGCAGTTCTTC.

The gene calls are TRBV5-4 and TRBJ1-5; the D gene is possibly TRBD1 (6 bases). The germline V gene encodes CDR1 SGHNT and CDR2 YYREEE (reference sequence). The CDR3 length is 15 residues. The V and J ends lost 0 bases and 1 base respectively, with 8 bases between them. CDR3 DNA sequence: TGTGCCAGCAGCTTGGATGGGGGCAGCAATCAGCCCCAGCATTTT. Translation gives CASSLDGGSNQPQHF.

In nucleotides, the CDR3 is TGCGCCAGCAGCCGGACTAGCGGGTTTGAGCAGTTCTTC. Translation gives CASSRTSGFEQFF. The chain is built from TRBV4-3 and TRBJ2-1, with 11 bases identical to TRBD2. This CDR3 comprises 13 residues. The trim removed 4 bases at V and 9 bases at J, leaving 2 bases unmatched. The germline CDR1 and CDR2 sequences are LGHNA and YSLEER.

This sequence joins TRBV6-4 and TRBJ1-5; D ambiguous. The V end lost 2 bases, the J end lost 0 bases, and 5 bases lay between the germline ends. This CDR3 is 14 amino acids long. In germline, CDR1 is MRHNA, CDR2 SNTAGT. Here the CDR3 reads CASSDEPSNQPQHF. DNA of the CDR3: TGTGCCAGCAGTGACGAGCCTAGCAATCAGCCCCAGCATTTT.

V and J are TRBV7-9 and TRBJ2-1, with TRBD2 identical over 12 bases. Germline CDR1 is SEHNR and CDR2 is FQNEAQ (reference sequence). Trimming at V came to 6 bases and at J to 12 bases, leaving 6 bases not matched to a gene. The CDR3 extends over 13 amino acids. The CDR3 sequence: CASRLTSGGVQFF. The CDR3 DNA is TGTGCCAGCAGGTTGACTAGCGGGGGCGTGCAGTTCTTC.

CDR3 protein: CASSYGTSGSNEQFF. The CDR3 DNA follows: TGTGCCAGCAGCTACGGGACTAGCGGGAGCAATGAGCAGTTCTTC. The chain uses TRBV5-6 and TRBJ2-1; the match to TRBD2 covers 14 bases. The V gene end was trimmed by 3 bases and the J gene end by 6 bases; junction bases not matched to a gene: 2. The CDR3 spans 15 residues. Germline lookup yields CDR1 SGHDT and CDR2 YYEEEE.

This chain connects TRBV5-6 to TRBJ1-4, with 8 bases that match TRBD1. The CDR3 runs 15 residues. Germline CDR1 and CDR2: SGHDT and YYEEEE. V dropped 3 bases and J dropped 1; count of bases not matched to a gene: 2. The CDR3 sequence: CASSSDRGTNEKLFF. The CDR3 DNA follows: TGTGCCAGCAGCTCAGACAGGGGAACTAATGAAAAACTGTTTTTT.

The gene calls are TRBV7-9 and TRBJ2-3; no definite D call. This CDR3 has 15 amino acids. V lost 5 bases and J 2 bases, leaving 14 bases between the germline ends. Germline CDR1 is SEHNR and CDR2 is FQNEAQ (reference sequence). This CDR3 is CASSLRTLYTDTQYF. DNA of the CDR3: TGTGCCAGCAGCCTGCGTACTCTGTACACAGATACGCAGTATTTT.

This chain links TRBV7-8 with TRBJ2-1; TRBD2 aligns across 7 bases. After removal of 2 bases from V and 8 bases from J, the junction contained 6 bases not matched to a gene. There are 14 residues in the CDR3. The V gene's germline CDR1 is SGHVS and CDR2 FQNEAQ. DNA for the CDR3: TGTGCCAGCAGCTTATGGGGGGGTGATGATGAGCAGTTCTTC. It encodes CASSLWGGDDEQFF.

V and J are TRBV19 and TRBJ2-3, with D maybe TRBD1 (6 bases). Trimming shortened V by 3 bases and J by 7 bases, and 14 bases separated the two germline ends. Looked up from germline, CDR1 is LNHDA and CDR2 is SQIVND (reference sequence). The CDR3 extends over 14 amino acids. The CDR3 DNA reads TGTGCCAGTAGTATCGACAGGAGGCGGAATACGCAGTATTTT. Protein: CASSIDRRRNTQYF.

The gene calls are TRBV5-1 and TRBJ2-3, with D perhaps TRBD2 (5 bases). The germline gives CDR1 SGHRS, CDR2 YFSETQ. This CDR3 comprises 17 residues. Trimming shortened V by 0 bases and J by 6 bases, and 20 bases separated the two germline ends. The CDR3 region is CASSLAWGARVLDTQYF. In DNA form, the CDR3 reads TGCGCCAGCAGCTTGGCCTGGGGAGCGAGGGTTCTGGATACGCAGTATTTT.

V gene TRBV25-1 combines with J gene TRBJ2-5, with TRBD1 as a possible D gene (5 bases). The germline V and J ends were trimmed by 4 bases and 5 bases, with 23 bases remaining between them. Per the germline V gene, CDR1 is MGHDK and CDR2 is SYGVNS. This CDR3 region has 17 residues. CDR3 DNA sequence: TGTGCCAGCAGTGGACGCAGCCCCAACAGGCTTAGGGAGACCCAGTACTTC. This codes for CASSGRSPNRLRETQYF.